This TCR beta chain derives from a study of blood T cell repertoires in COVID-19. Study summary: PBMCs, B-cell-depleted T cells, or T cells were the source of the cDNA or gDNA that made up the material.

Assay: immunoSEQ multiplex PCR; the TCRdb copy retains only in-frame clones and omits some. The profile covers 350,000 to 500,000 clones, with around nine tenths appearing a single time and about 1.5% taken by the ten largest. Participants classified as exposed had met a COVID-19 case within 2 weeks before study entry. The CDR3 is 17 amino acids. Trimming pared 0 bases from V and 5 bases from J, leaving 18 bases between. The V gene's germline CDR1 is SGHRS and CDR2 YFSETQ. The sample taken for sequencing was PBMCs or T cells enriched from blood (not recorded which). The chain carries TRBV5-1 and TRBJ2-1; no firm D call. The receptor's source is a woman between 18 and 30 years old who had been exposed to COVID-19. The CDR3 is CASSLARVYLLDNEQFF. CDR3 DNA: TGCGCCAGCAGCTTGGCCCGGGTCTACTTACTCGACAATGAGCAGTTCTTC.